The next 32 T cell receptor beta chains were all read from a single sample in a study of cytomegalovirus exposure and HLA in healthy donors. Vbeta (60) and Jbeta (13) primers were used in the PCR. Sequenced by immunoSEQ multiplex PCR; TCRdb stores in-frame clones only, minus some. This table holds around 67,000 clones, roughly 74% found once. The sequenced sample was PBMCs. The receptors stem from a man between 18 and 29 years old in good health and CMV-seropositive.

This chain uses TRBV15 with TRBJ1-2; the D gene is possibly TRBD1 (5 bases). The CDR3 totals 12 residues. V was pared by 3 bases and J by 8 bases, with 10 bases between. CDR1 is LNHNV, CDR2 YYDKDF, per germline (reference sequence). The CDR3 loop reads CATSRGLDGYTF. The CDR3 nucleotides read TGTGCCACCAGCAGGGGGCTAGACGGCTACACCTTC.

The CDR3 nucleotides read TGTGCCAGCAGTCCAGCCTATACAGGGGTTGGAAGGAGCAATCAGCCCCAGCATTTT. It is translated as CASSPAYTGVGRSNQPQHF. The chain carries TRBV28 and TRBJ1-5, with 7 bases lining up with TRBD1. The CDR3 is 19 amino acids. V shed 5 bases and J 1 base; nucleotides not matched to a gene: 17. Germline V gene sequence: CDR1 MDHEN, CDR2 SYDVKM.

Here the CDR3 DNA reads TGTGCCTGGAGTGGGGCAGGAATAAACTATGGCTACACCTTC. Translation: CAWSGAGINYGYTF. This chain connects TRBV30 to TRBJ1-2; D gene ambiguous. In germline, CDR1 is GTSNPN, CDR2 SVGIG (reference sequence). V lost 1 base and J 2 bases, leaving 11 bases between the germline ends. This CDR3 is built from 14 residues.

The gene calls are TRBV10-3 and TRBJ2-7, with a tentative D call TRBD1 (5 bases). The CDR3 has 11 residues. Germline CDR1 is ENHRY and CDR2 is SYGVKD. The ends were cut back, 6 bases at V and 3 bases at J, with 6 bases in the middle. The CDR3 here is CAIRDNYEQYF. The CDR3 bases are TGTGCCATCAGGGACAACTACGAGCAGTACTTC.

This clone has more than one count but fewer than ten. Germline is not matched at one junction end, which may reflect a read error. This rearrangement joins TRBV9 to TRBJ1-1; TRBD1 matches 7 bases. The CDR3 is 14 amino acids. Germline CDR1 is SGDLS and CDR2 is YYNGEE. The CDR3 DNA reads as TGTGCCAGCGGGGAACAGGGGTTGAATACTGAAGCTTTCTTT. It specifies CASGEQGLNTEAFF.

V is TRBV1 and J is TRBJ2-7; the table assigns TRBD2, which was not confirmed against the DNA. TRBV1 constitutes a pseudogene. This CDR3 has 16 amino acids. In DNA form, the CDR3 reads TGCACCAGCAGGGCCGGCGACCGGGAGGAAAGGGACGAGCAGTACTTC. The encoded protein is CTSRAGDREERDEQYF.

This chain connects TRBV21-1 to TRBJ1-1; the table's D gene call, TRBD1, was not cross checked with the DNA. TRBV21-1 is described as a pseudogene. The CDR3 spans 16 residues. The CDR3 protein is CASIRGDRRRYTEAFF. CDR3 nucleotides: TGTGCCAGCATCAGAGGGGACAGGCGAAGGTACACTGAAGCTTTCTTT.

The V call is TRBV29-1, the J call TRBJ1-2; D is uncertain. The CDR3 totals 12 residues. Trimming pared 4 bases from V and 2 bases from J, leaving 8 bases between. Germline loops: CDR1 SQVTM, CDR2 ANQGSEA. In nucleotides, the CDR3 is TGCAGCGTTGGGGCCATCAACTATGGCTACACCTTC. This codes for CSVGAINYGYTF.

The V and J genes are TRBV10-2 and TRBJ1-2, with D tentatively TRBD1 (6 bases). The CDR3 runs 15 residues. In germline, CDR1 is WSHSY, CDR2 SAAADI. The ends were cut back, 2 bases at V and 5 bases at J, with 15 bases in the middle. The chain's CDR3 is CASSEVTGWRYGYTF. As DNA, the CDR3 is TGCGCCAGCAGTGAGGTAACAGGGTGGCGGTATGGCTACACCTTC.

The rearrangement joins TRBV4-1 to TRBJ2-7; 7 nucleotides align to TRBD1. This CDR3 has 15 amino acids. The junction had 4 bases not matched to a gene; V was cut back by 0 bases and J by 2 bases. The germline gives CDR1 MGHRA, CDR2 YSYEKL. CDR3 in amino acids: CASSQETGFTYEQYF. Here the CDR3 DNA reads TGCGCCAGCAGCCAAGAGACAGGGTTTACCTACGAGCAGTACTTC.

This clone was observed once. The J gene is TRBJ2-6, the V gene TRBV6-5; D unclear. Trimming pared 5 bases from V and 4 bases from J, leaving 9 bases between. Germline CDR1 MNHEY, CDR2 SVGAGI. This CDR3 region has 14 residues. The CDR3 here is CASSPQAGANVLTF. DNA of the CDR3: TGTGCCAGCAGTCCCCAGGCCGGGGCCAACGTCCTGACTTTC.

Only a few counts were recorded for this clone. The chain recombines TRBV5-5 with TRBJ1-4; D perhaps matches TRBD1 (6 bases). V gave up 3 bases and J gave up 7 bases, with 7 bases separating them. In germline, CDR1 is SGHKS, CDR2 YYEKEE (reference sequence). The CDR3 spans 12 residues. The chain's CDR3 is CASSYRVEKLFF. CDR3 DNA sequence: TGTGCCAGCAGCTACAGGGTTGAAAAACTGTTTTTT.

This sequence joins TRBV30 and TRBJ2-7, with D uncertain. V dropped 0 bases and J dropped 2 bases, with 11 bases sitting between them. The CDR3 loop spans 14 amino acids. From germline, CDR1 is GTSNPN and CDR2 SVGIG (reference sequence). CDR3 protein: CAWSVPQEPYEQYF. CDR3 sequence (DNA): TGTGCCTGGAGTGTACCCCAGGAACCCTACGAGCAGTACTTC.

This clone has just a few counts. This rearrangement joins TRBV6-5 to TRBJ1-4; TRBD1 matches 10 bases. The germline V gene encodes CDR1 MNHEY and CDR2 SVGAGI. V shed 4 bases, J shed 8 bases, and the junction held 4 bases outside the gene matches. This CDR3 region has 14 residues. The DNA for the CDR3 is TGTGCCAGCAGTTTGGGACAGGGGAGGGAAAAACTGTTTTTT. Protein: CASSLGQGREKLFF.

The gene calls are TRBV6-1 and TRBJ2-2, with D unclear. This CDR3 is built from 14 residues. Trimming left V 4 bases short and J 1 base short, with 7 bases between. The V gene's germline CDR1 is MNHNS and CDR2 SASEGT. The CDR3 reads CASSVSRNTGELFF. The DNA of the CDR3 is TGTGCCAGCAGTGTATCCAGGAACACCGGGGAGCTGTTTTTT.

The chain couples TRBV6-1 to TRBJ2-7, with TRBD2 as a possible D gene (6 bases). V shed 8 bases and J shed 7 bases, with 18 bases lying between them. There are 13 residues in the CDR3. The germline CDR1 and CDR2 sequences are MNHNS and SASEGT. The CDR3 protein is CASPRDATFEQYF. The CDR3 nucleotides are TGTGCCAGCCCGCGGGACGCCACTTTTGAGCAGTACTTC.

CDR3 protein: CASSSGSGFETQYF. The CDR3 DNA sequence: TGCGCCAGCAGCTCGGGGTCGGGATTCGAGACCCAGTACTTC. The chain links TRBV5-1 to TRBJ2-5; tentative D call: TRBD2 (5 bases). Trimming removed 3 bases at V and 5 bases at J, with 14 bases between. There are 14 residues in the CDR3. Germline V gives CDR1 SGHRS, CDR2 YFSETQ.

This clone has a handful of counts. This chain uses TRBV28 with TRBJ1-5, with D perhaps matching TRBD1 (6 bases). Germline CDR1 reads MDHEN; CDR2 reads SYDVKM. V was pared by 6 bases and J by 5 bases, with 29 bases between. There are 19 residues in the CDR3. CDR3 protein: CASSLLSGALQEYYQPQHF. The DNA for the CDR3 is TGTGCCAGCAGCCTCTTGTCAGGGGCCCTCCAAGAGTATTATCAGCCCCAGCATTTT.

The chain combines TRBV6-1 with TRBJ2-5, with 10 bases fitting TRBD1. The CDR3 has 14 amino acids. Unmatched junction bases numbered 7, after V lost 7 bases and J lost 5 bases. The germline CDR1 and CDR2 sequences are MNHNS and SASEGT. As DNA, the CDR3 is TGTGCCAGCAACCCGGGACAGGGGATGGAGACCCAGTACTTC. Translating gives CASNPGQGMETQYF.

V usage is TRBV6-7 and J usage is TRBJ1-1; D gene unclear. TRBV6-7 is annotated as an ORF whose role is uncertain. This CDR3 spans 14 amino acids. V was cut by 3 bases and J by 4 bases, with 12 bases left in between. CDR3: CASSYRGYGTEAFF. The DNA for the CDR3 is TGTGCCAGCAGTTATAGAGGGTATGGCACTGAAGCTTTCTTT.

V is TRBV19 and J is TRBJ1-5; TRBD1 matches at 7 bases. The CDR3 spans 14 residues. Per germline, CDR1 LNHDA and CDR2 SQIVND (reference sequence). The trim removed 3 bases at V and 6 bases at J, leaving 5 bases unmatched. This CDR3 is CASSIEGAPQPQHF. The CDR3 DNA sequence: TGTGCCAGTAGTATCGAGGGGGCGCCTCAGCCCCAGCATTTT. Looking up the rest from reference TRBV19 and TRBJ1-5 gives the full variable domain: DGGITQSPKYLFRKEGQNVTLSCEQNLNHDAMYWYRQDPGQGLRLIYYSQIVNDFQKGDIAEGYSVSREKKESFPLTVTSAQKNPTAFYLCASSIEGAPQPQHFGDGTRLSIL.

The chain joins TRBV7-8 to TRBJ1-1; tentative D call: TRBD1 (6 bases). The germline V gene encodes CDR1 SGHVS and CDR2 FQNEAQ. The CDR3 runs to 14 residues. V was pared by 5 bases and J by 0 bases, with 10 bases between. The CDR3 here is CASSARTVNTEAFF. DNA of the CDR3: TGTGCCAGCAGCGCCCGGACAGTGAACACTGAAGCTTTCTTT.

The V gene is TRBV29-1, the J gene TRBJ1-2, with 10 positions matching TRBD1. Germline assignment: CDR1 SQVTM and CDR2 ANQGSEA. The trim removed 6 bases at V and 6 bases at J, leaving 7 bases unmatched. The CDR3 covers 13 residues. The CDR3 region has the DNA TGCAGCGTCTTCGGACAGGGGGTAAATGGCTACACCTTC. Translating gives CSVFGQGVNGYTF.

The V gene is TRBV2, the J gene TRBJ2-5; TRBD2 matches 10 bases. Germline values: CDR1 SNHLY, CDR2 FYNNEI. The CDR3 runs 15 residues. J gave up 5 bases and V 6 bases, and 9 bases lay outside the gene matches. The CDR3 reads CASRKSGGALETQYF. The CDR3 DNA follows: TGTGCCAGCAGAAAGAGCGGGGGGGCTCTTGAGACCCAGTACTTC.

This clone was observed a handful of times. The chain joins TRBV6-5 to TRBJ1-3; D is undetermined. Germline CDR1 reads MNHEY; CDR2 reads SVGAGI. V lost 6 bases, J lost 2 bases, and 11 bases lay in between. CDR3 length equals 14 residues. The CDR3 loop is CASSPSNTGNTIYF. Written as DNA, the CDR3 is TGTGCCAGCAGCCCTAGTAATACTGGAAACACCATATATTTT.

The chain joins TRBV10-3 to TRBJ1-5, with no clear D. The V gene lost 7 bases and the J gene lost 4 bases, with 14 bases spanning the gap. Germline-derived CDR1 and CDR2 are ENHRY and SYGVKD. CDR3 length equals 14 residues. CDR3 DNA: TGTGCCATCAACGCAGGAGGAGTAAATCAGCCCCAGCATTTT. Its protein is CAINAGGVNQPQHF.

This chain connects TRBV6-5 to TRBJ2-2; 7 bases are a match to TRBD1. This CDR3 has 15 residues. V lost 5 bases and J lost 3; bases outside the gene matches: 6. In germline, CDR1 is MNHEY, CDR2 SVGAGI. CDR3 DNA sequence: TGTGCCAGCAGTAAAGACAGGGAAGACACCGGGGAGCTGTTTTTT. Residues: CASSKDREDTGELFF.

V usage is TRBV19 and J usage is TRBJ2-1, with TRBD1 matching 8 bases. The trim removed 4 bases at V and 4 bases at J, leaving 6 bases unmatched. This CDR3 is built from 15 residues. The germline V gene encodes CDR1 LNHDA and CDR2 SQIVND (reference sequence). The CDR3 coding sequence is TGTGCCAGTAGTACAACGGGACAGGCGTACAATGAGCAGTTCTTC. Its protein is CASSTTGQAYNEQFF.

The rearrangement uses TRBV6-5 and TRBJ2-7; 15 nucleotides line up with TRBD2. CDR1 and CDR2 (germline): MNHEY, SVGAGI. The CDR3 extends over 15 amino acids. V shed 6 bases and J 6 bases; nucleotides not matched to a gene: 6. The CDR3 DNA sequence: TGTGCCAGCAGGGGACTAGCGGGAGGAGGAGGCGAGCAGTACTTC. Translated: CASRGLAGGGGEQYF.

A few counts support this clone. The CDR3 is CASSFSDEQFF. The CDR3 nucleotides are TGTGCCAGTAGTTTTAGCGATGAGCAGTTCTTC. The chain has TRBV19 and TRBJ2-1; the D gene is possibly TRBD2 (5 bases). CDR3 length equals 11 residues. Deletions cut 5 bases from V and 8 bases from J, with 7 bases between. Germline assignment: CDR1 LNHDA and CDR2 SQIVND (reference sequence).

The chain recombines TRBV6-1 with TRBJ2-7; TRBD1 matches at 7 bases. The germline gives CDR1 MNHNS, CDR2 SASEGT. The V gene end was trimmed by 4 bases and the J gene end by 2 bases; junction bases not matched to a gene: 5. The CDR3 is made up of 14 amino acids. The CDR3 reads CASSVTGMTYEQYF. The CDR3 coding sequence is TGTGCCAGCAGTGTGACAGGGATGACCTACGAGCAGTACTTC.

This clone was seen once. The rearrangement joins TRBV7-9 to TRBJ1-2; 10 bases map to TRBD1. Germline V gene lookup returns CDR1 SEHNR and CDR2 FQNEAQ (reference sequence). The CDR3 extends over 14 amino acids. Trimming cost V 5 bases and J 8 bases; bases outside gene matches: 8. Written as DNA, the CDR3 is TGTGCCAGCAGCCGGGGACAGGGGCTATGGGGCTACACCTTC. Translating gives CASSRGQGLWGYTF.